This record looks at one TCR beta chain sequence and its context. The sample is drawn from a study of control samples from healthy donors and cancer patients. Repertoires were generated with immunoSEQ multiplex PCR, while TCRdb's copy carries only in-frame clones and drops some. The sample holds 60,000 to 75,000 clones; around nine tenths are singletons and the top ten take around 5.5%. Looked up from germline, CDR1 is MGHRA and CDR2 is YSYEKL. Trimming stripped 0 bases from V and 5 bases from J, with 16 bases between. The CDR3 is 16 amino acids. This TCR was sampled from a man in his 60s with colorectal cancer. V usage is TRBV4-1 and J usage is TRBJ1-1, with D possibly being TRBD1 (6 bases). The sample taken for sequencing was PBMCs. The DNA of the CDR3 is TGCGCCAGCAGCCAAGATCTTGGGGGGGCGCGGACTGAAGCTTTCTTT. It encodes CASSQDLGGARTEAFF.